The rows below give T cell receptor beta chains drawn from one sample of a study of T cells in Graves' hyperthyroidism and ophthalmopathy. Each CDR3 protein is one row after TCRdb ran MiXCR on the multiplex PCR reads. Here the sample spans 400,000 to 600,000 distinct CDR3 sequences, around 21% being singletons. The sample comprised blood. These receptors were taken from a man between 18 and 35 years old with Graves' hyperthyroidism. The CDR3 runs from the conserved cysteine through the conserved F or W. The D gene is left open where the match is weak. Rows may omit the clone size; those that give it use once, few, many or a size class.

V gene	D gene	clone size	J gene	CDR3 protein	CDR3 DNA
TRBV6-1	NA	many	TRBJ2-2	CAGALGTGELFF	TGTGCCGGCGCTCTGGGCACCGGGGAGCTGTTTTTT
TRBV28	TRBD1	many	TRBJ1-2	CASSQTGPRNYGYTF	TGTGCCAGCAGCCAGACAGGGCCCCGTAACTATGGCTACACCTTC
TRBV5-1	NA	many	TRBJ2-7	CASSQDGAYEQYF	TGCGCCAGCAGCCAGGACGGAGCCTACGAGCAGTACTTC
TRBV7-2	NA	many	TRBJ1-3	CASSLALARSGNTIYF	TGTGCCAGCAGCTTAGCCCTAGCCCGCAGTGGAAACACCATATATTTT
TRBV5-8	NA	many	TRBJ2-7	CASSLGQGGDEQYF	TGTGCCAGCAGCTTGGGGCAGGGGGGAGACGAGCAGTACTTC
TRBV20-1	NA	few	TRBJ1-4	CSARGGPGGNEKLFF	TGCAGTGCTAGAGGGGGACCGGGCGGAAATGAAAAACTGTTTTTT
TRBV20-1	TRBD1	many	TRBJ1-5	CSASPLGTGALSGQPQHF	TGCAGTGCTAGCCCGCTAGGGACAGGGGCGCTTTCTGGTCAGCCCCAGCATTTT
TRBV12-3/TRBV12-4	NA	many	TRBJ1-5	CASSSGRDGANQPQHF	TGTGCCAGCAGTTCCGGACGGGACGGGGCGAATCAGCCCCAGCATTTT
TRBV14	NA	many	TRBJ1-1	CASSQLAGAEAFF	TGTGCCAGCAGCCAACTCGCAGGCGCTGAAGCTTTCTTT
TRBV12-3/TRBV12-4	NA	many	TRBJ1-1	CASSLGRRGWMNTEAFF	TGTGCCAGCAGTTTAGGTCGAAGGGGGTGGATGAACACTGAAGCTTTCTTT
TRBV28	TRBD1	NA	TRBJ1-2	CASRGRRGPRGYTF	TGTGCCAGCAGGGGGAGAAGGGGGCCACGGGGCTACACCTTC
TRBV12-3/TRBV12-4	NA	NA	TRBJ1-5	CASSLLDSNHPQHF	TGTGCCAGCAGTTTATTGGATAGCAATCACCCCCAGCATTTT
TRBV4-1	TRBD1	few	TRBJ1-1	CASSQVHFGQGANEAFF	TGCGCCAGCAGCCAGGTCCACTTTGGGCAGGGGGCGAATGAAGCTTTCTTT
TRBV27	NA	NA	TRBJ2-2	CASTLGFGSGELFF	TGTGCCAGCACCCTGGGGTTTGGTTCCGGGGAGCTGTTTTTT
TRBV29-1	NA	many	TRBJ1-2	CSVPSPAGTTPYGYTF	TGCAGCGTTCCCTCACCGGCCGGGACAACTCCCTATGGCTACACCTTC